This TCR beta chain was observed in a study of blood T cell repertoires in COVID-19. CDR3 length: 13 amino acids. Germline V gene lookup returns CDR1 MNHEY and CDR2 SVGAGI. Note on this clone: The junction and the germline gene differ at one end; a read error may be behind it.

Clones were sequenced by immunoSEQ multiplex PCR, and TCRdb holds only the in-frame ones, with some missing. Of approximately 68,000 clones in the sample, approximately 85% are singletons; the top ten hold roughly 35%. The sequence was obtained from an elderly woman with active or convalescent COVID-19. The chain has TRBV6-5 and TRBJ1-3, with 8 bases aligning to TRBD1. Sequenced: peripheral blood. In nucleotides, the CDR3 is TGTGCCAGCAGCCAGGGACAGGATATCCCCAAAAATTTT. As protein: CASSQGQDIPKNF.